The next 29 T cell receptor beta chains were all read from a single sample in a study of T cell responses to AZD1222 COVID-19 vaccine. Sequencing was performed with immunoSEQ multiplex PCR; in TCRdb, only in-frame clones are kept and a portion is missing. The repertoire consists of fewer than 300,000 clones, with 80% to 95% occurring once and the leading ten covering roughly 0.5%. The sequenced sample was peripheral blood, obtained on day 0 of AZD1222 vaccination. The receptor source for this set is an adult in good health.

This chain connects TRBV19 to TRBJ1-5, with TRBD1 matching 7 bases. The CDR3 is 15 amino acids. J lost 0 bases, V lost 6 bases, and 5 bases had no gene match. Germline V gene sequence: CDR1 LNHDA, CDR2 SQIVND (reference sequence). The CDR3 spells CASSRGQYSNQPQHF. CDR3 sequence (DNA): TGTGCCAGTAGCCGGGGACAGTATAGCAATCAGCCCCAGCATTTT. Using reference TRBV19 and TRBJ1-5 for the parts outside the CDR3, the full variable domain is DGGITQSPKYLFRKEGQNVTLSCEQNLNHDAMYWYRQDPGQGLRLIYYSQIVNDFQKGDIAEGYSVSREKKESFPLTVTSAQKNPTAFYLCASSRGQYSNQPQHFGDGTRLSIL.

The chain links TRBV5-4 to TRBJ1-2; TRBD1 is a possible D gene (5 bases). The length of the CDR3 is 15 residues. Trimming took off 4 bases at V and 6 bases at J, with 19 bases between the two ends. The V gene's germline CDR1 is SGHNT and CDR2 YYREEE (reference sequence). CDR3 in amino acids: CASSAGTGTRDGYTF. The CDR3, as DNA: TGTGCCAGCAGCGCAGGTACCGGGACCAGGGATGGCTACACCTTC. Supplemented by reference TRBV5-4 and TRBJ1-2, the full variable domain reads ETGVTQSPTHLIKTRGQQVTLRCSSQSGHNTVSWYQQALGQGPQFIFQYYREEENGRGNFPPRFSGLQFPNYSSELNVNALELDDSALYLCASSAGTGTRDGYTFGSGTRLTVV.

The chain couples TRBV2 to TRBJ1-6, with no clear D. The V and J ends lost 4 bases and 8 bases respectively, with 3 bases between them. Germline loops: CDR1 SNHLY, CDR2 FYNNEI. This CDR3 region has 11 residues. The CDR3 DNA reads as TGTGCCAGCAGTGGTTATTCACCCCTCCACTTT. Protein: CASSGYSPLHF.

The chain joins TRBV11-3 to TRBJ2-7; possibly TRBD1 or TRBD2 for D (8 bases each). Germline V CDR1 and CDR2: SGHNT, YENEEA. The V and J ends lost 5 bases and 5 bases respectively, with 19 bases between them. The CDR3 spans 15 residues. The DNA of the CDR3 is TGTGCCAGCAGCCCAGGACAGGGCGGGGGGAACGAGCAGTACTTC. It encodes CASSPGQGGGNEQYF.

This clone showed up just once. The V and J genes are TRBV28 and TRBJ2-5; TRBD2 matches 9 bases. In germline, CDR1 is MDHEN, CDR2 SYDVKM. J lost 2 bases, V lost 3 bases, and 1 base had no gene match. The CDR3 loop spans 14 amino acids. The CDR3 loop reads CASSLRGGQETQYF. The CDR3 DNA reads as TGTGCCAGCAGTTTGCGGGGGGGGCAAGAGACCCAGTACTTC.

The CDR3 region is CASSLGGRVAETQYF. CDR3 nucleotides: TGTGCCAGCAGCTTAGGGGGCAGGGTAGCAGAGACCCAGTACTTC. This chain joins TRBV7-2 and TRBJ2-5; tentatively, D is TRBD1 (5 bases). Germline CDR1 SGHTA, CDR2 FQGNSA. The CDR3 covers 15 residues. The ends were cut back, 1 base at V and 4 bases at J, with 13 bases in the middle.

The J gene is TRBJ1-3, the V gene TRBV5-5; 8 nucleotides agree with TRBD1. V was clipped by 2 bases and J by 8 bases; unmatched bases: 9. This CDR3 contains 15 residues. Germline CDR1 is SGHKS and CDR2 is YYEKEE (reference sequence). In nucleotides, the CDR3 is TGTGCCAGCAGCTTTTCAGGGGGCTCGGAATACACCATATATTTT. Amino acid sequence: CASSFSGGSEYTIYF.

This clone was picked up one time. The V call is TRBV9, the J call TRBJ2-7; 8 nucleotides agree with TRBD2. Unmatched junction bases numbered 7, after V lost 4 bases and J lost 1 base. The CDR3 consists of 15 residues. Germline loops: CDR1 SGDLS, CDR2 YYNGEE. The CDR3 region has the DNA TGTGCCAGCAGCCCCGGGGGACTAGGGTCCTACGAGCAGTACTTC. Translation: CASSPGGLGSYEQYF.

The chain combines TRBV29-1 with TRBJ2-1; the D is unclear. This CDR3 is built from 15 residues. V gave up 6 bases and J gave up 2 bases, with 17 bases separating them. Germline V lookup: CDR1 SQVTM, CDR2 ANQGSEA. The CDR3 coding sequence is TGCAGCGTCGCTTTGGTAGGTAGCCCCTACAATGAGCAGTTCTTC. The encoded protein is CSVALVGSPYNEQFF.

V is TRBV5-1 and J is TRBJ1-1; maybe TRBD1 (6 bases). V lost 0 bases, J lost 3 bases, and 12 bases lay in between. CDR3 size: 15 residues. CDR1 is SGHRS and CDR2 is YFSETQ in the germline V gene. CDR3 residues: CASSLGGGGDTEAFF. In DNA form, the CDR3 reads TGCGCCAGCAGCTTGGGAGGAGGGGGAGACACTGAAGCTTTCTTT.

The chain combines TRBV5-1 with TRBJ2-3, with D uncertain. The germline gives CDR1 SGHRS, CDR2 YFSETQ. Trimming left V 0 bases short and J 2 bases short, with 10 bases between. CDR3 size: 15 residues. For the CDR3, the DNA is TGCGCCAGCAGCTTGGGGGGAAAACTCACAGATACGCAGTATTTT. Translated: CASSLGGKLTDTQYF.

The gene calls are TRBV6-2 or TRBV6-3 and TRBJ1-1; possible D gene TRBD1, 6 bases. V was clipped by 5 bases and J by 11 bases, with 27 bases between them. This CDR3 has 16 amino acids. Germline V lookup: CDR1 MNHEY, CDR2 SVGEGT. CDR3 DNA: TGTGCCAGCAGTCGCCTTTTTGACAGGTCAAAAATGGACGCTTTCTTT. It translates to CASSRLFDRSKMDAFF.

CDR3 protein: CASSPMQGNEKLFF. Here the CDR3 DNA reads TGTGCCAGCTCACCAATGCAGGGTAATGAAAAACTGTTTTTT. The chain uses TRBV18 and TRBJ1-4, with a tentative D call TRBD1 (5 bases). With 2 bases removed from V and 4 bases from J, the gap between germline ends came to 8 bases. Germline loops: CDR1 KGHSH, CDR2 LQKENI. This CDR3 contains 14 residues.

The chain joins TRBV19 to TRBJ2-6; TRBD1 matches at 7 bases. The CDR3 runs to 17 residues. Germline lookup yields CDR1 LNHDA and CDR2 SQIVND (reference sequence). After removal of 5 bases from V and 0 bases from J, the junction contained 7 bases not matched to a gene. The CDR3 DNA reads as TGTGCCAGTAGTCCACGACAGGGAAGCTCTGGGGCCAACGTCCTGACTTTC. This codes for CASSPRQGSSGANVLTF.

The chain recombines TRBV5-1 with TRBJ2-1; D is ambiguous. Trimming took off 4 bases at V and 10 bases at J, with 6 bases between the two ends. The CDR3 runs to 10 residues. Germline values: CDR1 SGHRS, CDR2 YFSETQ. In DNA, the CDR3 is TGCGCCAGCAGCCTAAGGGAGCAGTTCTTC. Translation gives CASSLREQFF.

V is TRBV27 and J is TRBJ2-5, with D possibly matching TRBD2 (5 bases). The CDR3 covers 14 residues. V lost 5 bases and J 4 bases, leaving 14 bases between the germline ends. Germline CDR1 MNHEY, CDR2 SMNVEV (reference sequence). CDR3 DNA sequence: TGTGCCAGCAGTCCCGGGGAGTGGGGAGAGACCCAGTACTTC. The encoded protein is CASSPGEWGETQYF.

This chain uses TRBV2 with TRBJ2-2; the match to TRBD1 covers 9 bases. Germline lookup yields CDR1 SNHLY and CDR2 FYNNEI. The CDR3 length is 15 residues. The junction had 2 bases not matched to a gene; V was cut back by 4 bases and J by 2 bases. CDR3 DNA: TGTGCCAGCAGTGGGACAGGGGCTAACACCGGGGAGCTGTTTTTT. Translating it yields CASSGTGANTGELFF.

The chain carries TRBV6-4 and TRBJ2-2; D remains ambiguous. CDR1 and CDR2 (germline): MRHNA, SNTAGT. There are 13 residues in the CDR3. V gave up 2 bases and J gave up 4 bases, with 5 bases separating them. CDR3 amino acids: CASSDVVTGELFF. The CDR3 DNA reads as TGTGCCAGCAGTGACGTGGTCACCGGGGAGCTGTTTTTT.

The chain couples TRBV6-5 to TRBJ2-2; the D is unclear. V lost 6 bases and J lost 4, with 12 bases in between. This CDR3 region has 14 residues. Germline lookup yields CDR1 MNHEY and CDR2 SVGAGI. The CDR3 coding sequence is TGTGCCAGCAGGATCAGTCGGTCCACCGGGGAGCTGTTTTTT. Its protein is CASRISRSTGELFF.

The rearrangement links TRBV9 to TRBJ2-5; 12 nucleotides align to TRBD2. V shed 3 bases, J shed 5 bases, and the junction held 2 bases outside the gene matches. Looked up from germline, CDR1 is SGDLS and CDR2 is YYNGEE. The CDR3 consists of 14 residues. The CDR3 bases are TGTGCCAGCAGCGGGGGACTAGCGGGCGAGACCCAGTACTTC. This encodes CASSGGLAGETQYF.

This clone was detected once. The chain employs TRBV3-1 (or the pseudogene TRBV3-2) and TRBJ2-6; no reliable D call. Deletions cut 0 bases from V and 1 base from J, with 4 bases between. The CDR3 totals 15 residues. Germline lookup yields CDR1 LGHDT and CDR2 YNNKEL (reference sequence). Written as DNA, the CDR3 is TGTGCCAGCAGCCAAGAGCGGTCTGGGGCCAACGTCCTGACTTTC. Its protein is CASSQERSGANVLTF.

V usage is TRBV28 and J usage is TRBJ2-7, with TRBD1 identical over 11 bases. The CDR3 covers 14 residues. Germline V CDR1 and CDR2: MDHEN, SYDVKM. With 5 bases clipped from V and 6 bases from J, the junction kept 6 bases outside the gene matches. CDR3: CASSLTGTGGEQYF. The CDR3 DNA is TGTGCCAGCAGTCTGACCGGGACAGGGGGCGAGCAGTACTTC.

The chain links TRBV28 to TRBJ1-1; TRBD1 matches at 11 bases. The V gene end was trimmed by 6 bases and the J gene end by 3 bases; junction bases not matched to a gene: 12. Per the germline V gene, CDR1 is MDHEN and CDR2 is SYDVKM. CDR3 length: 17 amino acids. CDR3 sequence: CASRVRLGQGVDTEAFF. CDR3 nucleotides: TGTGCCAGCAGGGTCCGATTGGGACAGGGGGTTGACACTGAAGCTTTCTTT.

This clone was seen just once. The chain recombines TRBV6-5 with TRBJ1-2; no definite D call. Germline CDR1 and CDR2: MNHEY and SVGAGI. The CDR3 length is 16 residues. Trimming pared 1 base from V and 6 bases from J, leaving 18 bases between. The CDR3 region is CASSYFRLGRPDGYTF. The DNA for the CDR3 is TGTGCCAGCAGTTACTTTCGACTGGGCCGCCCTGATGGCTACACCTTC.

The DNA for the CDR3 is TGTGCCAGCAGTCTTATATCCGCGTCTGACTATGGCTACACCTTC. It codes for CASSLISASDYGYTF. The chain employs TRBV28 and TRBJ1-2; D is ambiguous. Between the trimmed V and J ends, which lost 5 bases and 3 bases, there was a span of 16 bases. The CDR3 is 15 residues long. From germline, CDR1 is MDHEN and CDR2 SYDVKM.

V is TRBV10-3 and J is TRBJ2-2; TRBD2 matches 8 bases. The length of the CDR3 is 17 residues. Per the germline V gene, CDR1 is ENHRY and CDR2 is SYGVKD. J was trimmed by 1 base and V by 6 bases; bases with no gene match: 10. The CDR3 spells CAISPPLGTRNTGELFF. The DNA of the CDR3 is TGTGCCATCAGCCCTCCTCTCGGGACTAGGAACACCGGGGAGCTGTTTTTT.

The gene calls are TRBV6-5 and TRBJ2-5; D is unresolved. The germline V gene has CDR1 MNHEY and CDR2 SVGAGI. Deletions cut 0 bases from V and 0 bases from J, with 8 bases between. There are 15 residues in the CDR3. CDR3 DNA sequence: TGTGCCAGCAGTTACTCGGCCAGCTACCAAGAGACCCAGTACTTC. Protein product: CASSYSASYQETQYF.

V usage is TRBV19 and J usage is TRBJ1-2; the D is unclear. V lost 6 bases, J lost 4 bases, and 6 bases lay in between. Germline values: CDR1 LNHDA, CDR2 SQIVND (reference sequence). The CDR3 consists of 11 residues. In nucleotides, the CDR3 is TGTGCCAGTAGAGGAACCTATGGCTACACCTTC. This codes for CASRGTYGYTF.

The chain carries TRBV3-1 (or the pseudogene TRBV3-2) and TRBJ2-2; 8 nucleotides align to TRBD2. V dropped 4 bases and J dropped 5; count of bases not matched to a gene: 12. This CDR3 region has 17 residues. In germline, CDR1 is LGHDT, CDR2 YNNKEL (reference sequence). This CDR3 is CASSPRGSGDCTGELFF. Here the CDR3 DNA reads TGTGCCAGCAGCCCAAGGGGTAGCGGGGATTGTACCGGGGAGCTGTTTTTT.